One and the same sample provided the 25 T cell receptor beta chains below, sequenced in a study of blood T cells in healthy people across ages. The authors ran a second PCR of 7 to 11 cycles using a sample-barcoded 5' primer and a J-beta primer mix. TCRdb independently ran MiXCR on the 5' RACE reads; one entry per CDR3 protein. The sample has hundreds of thousands of distinct CDR3 sequences, about a third seen once. Input material: blood. These receptors were collected from a woman at least 80 years old in good health.

V usage is TRBV27 and J usage is TRBJ1-2; 7 nucleotides align to TRBD1. V lost 7 bases and J lost 8; bases outside the gene matches: 10. The CDR3 sequence is 13 residues long. Per germline, CDR1 MNHEY and CDR2 SMNVEV (reference sequence). CDR3 nucleotide sequence: TGTGCCAGCAAAGTAGGACAGGCTCAAGGCTACACCTTC. It yields the protein CASKVGQAQGYTF.

This clonotype was counted only a few times. This chain connects TRBV7-9 to TRBJ2-1; TRBD2 aligns across 7 bases. V shed 6 bases and J 5 bases; nucleotides not matched to a gene: 4. CDR3 length: 13 amino acids. Germline CDR1 is SEHNR and CDR2 is FQNEAQ (reference sequence). The CDR3 protein is CASRGDYDNEQFF. In nucleotides, the CDR3 is TGTGCCAGCAGGGGGGACTACGACAATGAGCAGTTCTTC.

In the case of this clonotype: A single base separates this from a much larger clone, so it may be a read error. V and J are TRBV10-3 and TRBJ2-3; 8 bases match TRBD1. The V gene's germline CDR1 is ENHRY and CDR2 SYGVKD. The CDR3 is 16 amino acids. J was trimmed by 4 bases and V by 5 bases; bases with no gene match: 11. The CDR3 loop is CAISSSGQASADTQYF. The CDR3 DNA is TGTGCCATCAGTAGCTCGGGACAGGCCAGCGCAGATACGCAGTATTTT.

This clonotype turned up a few times. This CDR3 reads CASSPLRDGSPYGYTF. Here the CDR3 DNA reads TGTGCCAGCTCACCCCTCCGAGACGGATCCCCCTATGGCTACACCTTC. The gene calls are TRBV18 and TRBJ1-2; D remains unclear. Looked up from germline, CDR1 is KGHSH and CDR2 is LQKENI. Trimming removed 3 bases from V and 4 bases from J, with 18 bases in between. There are 16 residues in the CDR3.

The sample holds many counts of this clonotype. This rearrangement joins TRBV20-1 to TRBJ2-1; 9 nucleotides align to TRBD2. This CDR3 is built from 13 residues. The V gene's germline CDR1 is DFQATT and CDR2 SNEGSKA (reference sequence). Trimming took 6 bases from V and 7 from J; bases not matched to a gene: 7. The CDR3 DNA follows: TGCAGTGCGACGGGACTAGCTCTAAATGAGCAGTTCTTC. Its translation: CSATGLALNEQFF.

Remarks on this clonotype: A much larger clone differs from this one at a single base, so this may be a read error. CDR3 sequence: CASSYSGLAKDEQYF. The CDR3 DNA is TGTGCCAGCAGTTATTCCGGACTAGCTAAGGATGAGCAGTACTTC. V usage is TRBV6-5 and J usage is TRBJ2-7, with 8 nucleotides matching TRBD2. The CDR3 spans 15 residues. Germline-derived CDR1 and CDR2 are MNHEY and SVGAGI. Trimming took 3 bases from V and 7 from J; bases not matched to a gene: 11.

This clonotype was detected only a few times. This rearrangement joins TRBV3-1 to TRBJ1-1; unclear D gene. CDR1 LGHDT and CDR2 YNNKEL come from the germline V gene (reference sequence). V shed 2 bases and J shed 6 bases, with 10 bases lying between them. This CDR3 contains 13 residues. The CDR3 region is CASSQRSFSEAFF. The CDR3 DNA sequence: TGTGCCAGCAGCCAAAGGTCGTTCTCTGAAGCTTTCTTT.

The rearrangement links TRBV27 to TRBJ1-6, with D unresolved. This CDR3 comprises 13 residues. Germline V lookup: CDR1 MNHEY, CDR2 SMNVEV (reference sequence). V was pared by 3 bases and J by 0 bases, with 0 bases between. CDR3 in DNA: TGTGCCAGCAGTTTCTCCTATAATTCACCCCTCCACTTT. Protein: CASSFSYNSPLHF.

V is TRBV20-1 and J is TRBJ1-5; no definite D call. V lost 3 bases to trimming and J lost 3 bases, with 9 bases between them. Germline values: CDR1 DFQATT, CDR2 SNEGSKA (reference sequence). This CDR3 spans 13 amino acids. This CDR3 reads CSARRAHNQPQHF. CDR3 sequence (DNA): TGCAGTGCTAGGCGGGCTCACAATCAGCCCCAGCATTTT.

This clonotype was counted ten times or more. The chain has TRBV3-1 and TRBJ1-1; no firm D call. V dropped 2 bases and J dropped 0 bases, with 4 bases sitting between them. CDR1 is LGHDT, CDR2 YNNKEL, per germline (reference sequence). The CDR3 sequence is 13 residues long. The chain's CDR3 is CASSQQVNTEAFF. The CDR3 DNA follows: TGTGCCAGCAGCCAACAGGTGAACACTGAAGCTTTCTTT.

This clonotype showed up many times. V is TRBV9 and J is TRBJ2-5; 9 positions agree with TRBD2. J gave up 5 bases and V 0 bases, and 8 bases lay outside the gene matches. The CDR3 covers 16 residues. Per germline, CDR1 SGDLS and CDR2 YYNGEE. The CDR3 protein is CASSVGYSGGVETQYF. CDR3 DNA sequence: TGTGCCAGCAGCGTAGGGTATAGCGGGGGTGTGGAGACCCAGTACTTC. The whole variable domain, remainder taken from reference TRBV9 and TRBJ2-5, is DSGVTQTPKHLITATGQRVTLRCSPRSGDLSVYWYQQSLDQGLQFLIQYYNGEERAKGNILERFSAQQFPDLHSELNLSSLELGDSALYFCASSVGYSGGVETQYFGPGTRLLVL.

This clonotype was found once. The rearrangement joins TRBV20-1 to TRBJ2-5; D remains unclear. Germline V lookup: CDR1 DFQATT, CDR2 SNEGSKA (reference sequence). The ends were cut back, 3 bases at V and 1 base at J, with 6 bases in the middle. The CDR3 is made up of 12 amino acids. The CDR3 loop is CSARIAQETQYF. The DNA of the CDR3 is TGCAGTGCTAGGATTGCCCAAGAGACCCAGTACTTC.

This clonotype turned up a few times. The junction shows a germline mismatch at one end, possibly a read error. This chain joins TRBV20-1 and TRBJ1-5; D is possibly TRBD1 (6 bases). Germline V lookup: CDR1 DFQATT, CDR2 SNEGSKA (reference sequence). The CDR3 is 12 amino acids. The CDR3 DNA reads TGCAGTGTGGGGGACATCGATCAGCCCCGGCATTTT. This encodes CSVGDIDQPRHF.

The gene calls are TRBV14 and TRBJ1-4, with 10 bases fitting TRBD1. The CDR3 extends over 16 amino acids. V shed 3 bases and J 3 bases; nucleotides not matched to a gene: 4. The germline CDR1 and CDR2 sequences are SGHDN and FVKESK. The CDR3 sequence is CASSHRDRGANEKLFF. CDR3 bases: TGTGCCAGCAGCCACCGGGACAGGGGAGCTAATGAAAAACTGTTTTTT.

This clonotype was counted at least ten times. The chain combines TRBV15 with TRBJ2-6; a weak D match, TRBD1 (6 bases). Germline CDR1 is LNHNV and CDR2 is YYDKDF (reference sequence). Between the trimmed V and J ends, which lost 5 bases and 1 base, there was a span of 21 bases. The CDR3 length is 19 residues. CDR3 protein: CATSGLDSKLLSGANVLTF. The CDR3 DNA follows: TGTGCCACCAGCGGTCTGGACAGCAAGTTGCTTTCTGGGGCCAACGTCCTGACTTTC.

The V gene is TRBV27, the J gene TRBJ1-4; D gene ambiguous. Trimming stripped 4 bases from V and 7 bases from J, with 16 bases between. Germline V CDR1 and CDR2: MNHEY, SMNVEV (reference sequence). This CDR3 is 15 amino acids long. The CDR3 DNA sequence: TGTGCCAGCAGTTCCCTCGTGGGTGGTAGTGAAAAACTGTTTTTT. Its protein product is CASSSLVGGSEKLFF.

This clonotype was counted many times. The CDR3 DNA follows: TGTGCCAGCAGCTTAAATCTGGCGGGATTGGATACGCAGTATTTT. Translated: CASSLNLAGLDTQYF. This rearrangement joins TRBV7-2 to TRBJ2-3, with D perhaps matching TRBD2 (6 bases). Trimming pared 2 bases from V and 6 bases from J, leaving 15 bases between. The CDR3 is 15 amino acids. From germline, CDR1 is SGHTA and CDR2 FQGNSA.

This clonotype was counted many times. The CDR3 DNA reads as TGTGCCAGCAGCTTAGACAGGACAGGGTCCGAGCAGTACTTC. Protein product: CASSLDRTGSEQYF. J is TRBJ2-5 and V is TRBV5-4, with TRBD1 identical over 8 bases. The DNA end lines up better with TRBJ2-7; the J call may be wrong. The CDR3 covers 14 residues. Germline CDR1 and CDR2: SGHNT and YYREEE (reference sequence).

This clonotype has at least ten counts. The rearrangement uses TRBV28 and TRBJ1-2; D is ambiguous. Germline CDR1 and CDR2: MDHEN and SYDVKM. V was cut by 6 bases and J by 2 bases, with 7 bases left in between. The CDR3 is made up of 12 amino acids. CDR3 protein: CASSRVNYGYTF. CDR3 DNA: TGTGCCAGCAGCCGGGTAAACTATGGCTACACCTTC.

There are a few counts of this clonotype. The CDR3 sequence is CAARAGQGGEKLFF. Written as DNA, the CDR3 is TGTGCCGCCCGGGCGGGACAGGGCGGTGAAAAACTGTTTTTT. The J gene is TRBJ1-4, the V gene TRBV10-3, with 9 positions matching TRBD1. The V segment lost 11 bases and the J segment 7 bases; nucleotides outside the gene matches: 11. The length of the CDR3 is 14 residues. The germline V gene has CDR1 ENHRY and CDR2 SYGVKD.

The rearrangement joins TRBV20-1 to TRBJ2-3; D is unclear. V shed 0 bases and J shed 0 bases, with 7 bases lying between them. The CDR3 loop spans 14 amino acids. Germline CDR1 is DFQATT and CDR2 is SNEGSKA (reference sequence). The CDR3 DNA follows: TGCAGTGCTAGAGACCCATTGAGCACAGATACGCAGTATTTT. This encodes CSARDPLSTDTQYF.

This clonotype came up many times. J is TRBJ2-5 and V is TRBV20-1; a weak D match, TRBD1 (6 bases). V lost 7 bases to trimming and J lost 0 bases, with 12 bases between them. This CDR3 contains 13 residues. In germline, CDR1 is DFQATT, CDR2 SNEGSKA (reference sequence). CDR3 residues: CSVPGTYQETQYF. Written as DNA, the CDR3 is TGCAGTGTTCCCGGGACATACCAAGAGACCCAGTACTTC.

This clonotype occurred many times. The gene calls are TRBV20-1 and TRBJ2-1; 8 bases agree with TRBD2. Germline V gives CDR1 DFQATT, CDR2 SNEGSKA (reference sequence). V lost 5 bases, J lost 10 bases, and 16 bases stayed unmatched. This CDR3 has 15 amino acids. The CDR3 sequence is CSAPSLRRGASEQFF. CDR3 coding DNA: TGCAGTGCTCCCTCTCTTCGGCGGGGGGCGTCGGAGCAGTTCTTC.

This clonotype has more than one count but fewer than ten. A much more abundant neighbour one base away suggests this may be a read error. The CDR3 loop reads CASSQGGRHGESYVYTF. The CDR3 nucleotides read TGTGCCAGCAGCCAAGGCGGACGACATGGGGAATCGTATGTCTACACCTTC. The chain employs TRBV14 and TRBJ1-2; D gene ambiguous. The germline gives CDR1 SGHDN, CDR2 FVKESK. The CDR3 runs 17 residues.

This clonotype was detected many times. The V call is TRBV6-6, the J call TRBJ2-7; unclear D gene. This CDR3 has 14 amino acids. The V and J ends lost 0 bases and 5 bases respectively, with 11 bases between them. Germline CDR1 and CDR2: MNHNY and SVGAGI (reference sequence). Here the CDR3 reads CASSYSLTANEQYF. The DNA for the CDR3 is TGTGCCAGCAGTTACTCGCTTACGGCGAACGAGCAGTACTTC.